Included here is one T cell receptor beta chain sequence, with context. These data are taken from a study of T cells in tuberculosis. Overall study: PBMC were archived before or within 7 days of starting treatment.

Libraries were prepared by immunoSEQ multiplex PCR; TCRdb keeps only in-frame clonotypes and omits some of them. Among about 7,700 clones, over 90% were seen once, and the ten largest hold under 14%. The TCR comes from an adult with tuberculosis. Material for sequencing was PBMCs.

CDR3 sequence: CASSVAEGVNTGELFF. CDR3 nucleotides: TGTGCCAGCAGCGTAGCGGAGGGCGTTAACACCGGGGAGCTGTTTTTT. This sequence joins TRBV9 and TRBJ2-2; tentatively, D is TRBD2 (6 bases). From germline, CDR1 is SGDLS and CDR2 YYNGEE. The CDR3 totals 16 residues. Trimming pared 0 bases from V and 2 bases from J, leaving 11 bases between.